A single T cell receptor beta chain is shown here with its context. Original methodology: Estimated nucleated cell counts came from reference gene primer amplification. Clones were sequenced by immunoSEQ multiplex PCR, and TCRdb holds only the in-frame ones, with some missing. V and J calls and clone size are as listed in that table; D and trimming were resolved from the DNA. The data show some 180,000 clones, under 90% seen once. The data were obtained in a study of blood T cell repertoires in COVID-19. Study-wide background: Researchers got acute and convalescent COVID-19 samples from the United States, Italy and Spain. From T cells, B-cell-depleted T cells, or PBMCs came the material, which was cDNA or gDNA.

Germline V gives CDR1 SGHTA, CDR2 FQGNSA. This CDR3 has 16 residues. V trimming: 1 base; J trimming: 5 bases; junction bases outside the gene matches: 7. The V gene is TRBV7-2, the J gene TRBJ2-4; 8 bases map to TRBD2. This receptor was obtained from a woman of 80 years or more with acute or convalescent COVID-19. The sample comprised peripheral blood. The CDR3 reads CASSLGSLRGENIQYF. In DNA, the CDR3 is TGTGCCAGCAGCTTAGGGTCTCTGCGGGGGGAAAACATTCAGTACTTC.